This is a list of T cell receptor beta chains from one sample in a study of blood T cell repertoires in COVID-19. Here immunoSEQ multiplex PCR was the method, and the copy in TCRdb shows in-frame clones only, minus some. The sample includes roughly 410,000 clones, approximately 88% of them seen just once. Input material: peripheral blood. These receptors were taken from a man in his forties with acute or convalescent COVID-19. Each CDR3 is given with its conserved first and last residue. A D gene is named only where the DNA matches it firmly. Clone sizes are given selectively: once, few, many, or a class where the clone is expanded.

>-|TRBJ2-1|TRBV6-1|-
TGTGCCAGCAGTGAAGTAAGGACTCACAGCTCCTACAATGAGCAGTTCTTC
CASSEVRTHSSYNEQFF
>-|TRBJ2-1|TRBV5-6|-
TGTGCCAGCAGCCTCGCTAGCGTCCCGAGCTCCTACAATGAGCAGTTCTTC
CASSLASVPSSYNEQFF
>-|TRBJ2-7|TRBV5-4|-
TGTGCCAGCAGCTTGGACCCGACAGCCTCCTACGAGCAGTACTTC
CASSLDPTASYEQYF
>TRBD2|TRBJ2-5|TRBV2|few
TGTGCCAGCACAAGGCTAGCGGGAGAGGTCGGGACCCAGTACTTC
CASTRLAGEVGTQYF
>TRBD2|TRBJ2-1|TRBV6-1|once
TGTGCCAGCAGTGTTAGCGGGGGCCGCTCCTACAATGAGCAGTTCTTC
CASSVSGGRSYNEQFF
>-|TRBJ1-1|TRBV7-9|-
TGTGCCAGCACCACAGGGTCCGGTAAAGCTTTCTTT
CASTTGSGKAFF
>-|TRBJ1-2|TRBV18|-
TGTGCCAGCTCACGGGACATCTCCAGGATTAACTATGGCTACACCTTC
CASSRDISRINYGYTF
>-|TRBJ2-1|TRBV19|-
TGTGCCAGTGGGCTAAGGGGTAATGAGCAGTTCTTC
CASGLRGNEQFF
>TRBD2|TRBJ2-1|TRBV7-9|-
TGTGCCAGCAGCATAACTAGCGGACGCTACAATGAGCAGTTCTTC
CASSITSGRYNEQFF
>-|TRBJ1-6|TRBV6-6|-
TGTGCCAGCAGTTACTCGTCCGGGCAGGGTTCACCCCTCCACTTT
CASSYSSGQGSPLHF
>-|TRBJ1-1|TRBV6-5|-
TGTGCCAGCAGTTACAGGGGCGGGGGCACTGAAGCTTTCTTT
CASSYRGGGTEAFF
>TRBD1|TRBJ1-5|TRBV28|once
TGTGCCAGCAGTTTATCGTGGGACAGGGGCCTGGGCAATCAGCCCCAGCATTTT
CASSLSWDRGLGNQPQHF
>-|TRBJ2-7|TRBV19|-
TGTGCCAGTAGTAAGTCGACAGCTGACGAGCAGTACTTC
CASSKSTADEQYF
>-|TRBJ1-1|TRBV9|-
TGTGCCAGCAGCGTAGATCCCGGGGTACTCAGTGAAGCTTTCTTT
CASSVDPGVLSEAFF
>TRBD1|TRBJ1-5|TRBV5-5|-
TGTGCCAGCAGCTTGACCGGGACAGGGCCACAACAGCCCCAGCATTTT
CASSLTGTGPQQPQHF
>-|TRBJ2-3|TRBV5-4|-
TGTGCCAGCAGCTTGGCGAATCGGGATACGCAGTATTTT
CASSLANRDTQYF
>TRBD1|TRBJ1-1|TRBV28|-
TGTGCCAGCAGTTGGGACAGGGGGCAGGGGAACACTGAAGCTTTCTTT
CASSWDRGQGNTEAFF
>TRBD1|TRBJ2-2|TRBV11-3|once
TGTGCCAGCAGCTTCTCCCGGGACAGGGAAATGTTTTTT
CASSFSRDREMFF
>-|TRBJ2-2|TRBV5-1|many
TGCGCCAGCACCGCGACAGGGAACACCGGGGAGCTGTTTTTT
CASTATGNTGELFF
>-|TRBJ2-5|TRBV5-1|-
TGCGCCAGCTCCCGAGGGCGGGAGACCCAGTACTTC
CASSRGRETQYF